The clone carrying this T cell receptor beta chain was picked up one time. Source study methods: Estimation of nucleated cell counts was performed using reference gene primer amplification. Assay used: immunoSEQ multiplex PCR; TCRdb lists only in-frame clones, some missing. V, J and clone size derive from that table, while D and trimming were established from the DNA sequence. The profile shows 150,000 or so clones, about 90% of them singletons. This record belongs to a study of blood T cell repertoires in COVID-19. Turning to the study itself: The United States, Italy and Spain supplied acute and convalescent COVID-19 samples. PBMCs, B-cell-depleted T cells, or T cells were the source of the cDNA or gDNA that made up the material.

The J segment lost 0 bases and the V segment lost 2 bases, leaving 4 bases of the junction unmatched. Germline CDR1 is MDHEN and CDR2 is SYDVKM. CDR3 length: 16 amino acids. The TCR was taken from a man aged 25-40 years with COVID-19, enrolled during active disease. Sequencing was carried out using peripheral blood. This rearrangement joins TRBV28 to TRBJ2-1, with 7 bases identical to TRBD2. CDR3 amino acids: CASSLGGLNSYNEQFF. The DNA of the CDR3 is TGTGCCAGCAGTTTAGGGGGACTAAACTCCTACAATGAGCAGTTCTTC.